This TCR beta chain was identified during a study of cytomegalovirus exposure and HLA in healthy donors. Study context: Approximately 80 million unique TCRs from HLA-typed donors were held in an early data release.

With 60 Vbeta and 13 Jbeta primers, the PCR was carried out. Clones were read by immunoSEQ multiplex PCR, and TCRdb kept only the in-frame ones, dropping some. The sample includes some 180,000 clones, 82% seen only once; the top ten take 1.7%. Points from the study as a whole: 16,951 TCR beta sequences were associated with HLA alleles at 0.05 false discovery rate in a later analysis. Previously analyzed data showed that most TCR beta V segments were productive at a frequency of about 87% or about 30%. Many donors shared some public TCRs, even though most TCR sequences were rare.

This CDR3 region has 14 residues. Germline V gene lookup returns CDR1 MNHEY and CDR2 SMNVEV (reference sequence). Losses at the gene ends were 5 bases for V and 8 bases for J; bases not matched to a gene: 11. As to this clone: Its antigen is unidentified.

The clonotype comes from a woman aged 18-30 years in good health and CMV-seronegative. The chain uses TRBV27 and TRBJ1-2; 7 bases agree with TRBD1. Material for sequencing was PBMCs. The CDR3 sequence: CASSAREGAGGYTF. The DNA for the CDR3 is TGTGCCAGCAGTGCCCGAGAGGGGGCGGGCGGCTACACCTTC.